This TCR beta chain was identified in a study of blood T cell repertoires in COVID-19. Overall study: T cells, B-cell-depleted T cells, or PBMCs supplied cDNA or gDNA.

The repertoire was sequenced with immunoSEQ multiplex PCR; TCRdb's copy has only in-frame clones and lacks some. The data hold 200,000 to 300,000 clones, with 85% observed a single time. Trimming took 2 bases from V and 0 from J, leaving 7 bases between them. The CDR3 covers 14 residues. Germline CDR1 reads SGHDT; CDR2 reads YYEEEE. The source material was peripheral blood. The TCR sequence derives from a woman aged 60-75 years with active or convalescent COVID-19. This chain connects TRBV5-6 to TRBJ2-3; D gene ambiguous. The CDR3 protein is CASSFTPSTDTQYF. The CDR3 DNA is TGTGCCAGCAGCTTCACTCCGAGCACAGATACGCAGTATTTT.